These T cell receptor beta chains were read from a single sample in a study of CD8+CD57+ T cells in acquired aplastic anemia. MiXCR, applied by TCRdb to the reads, yields one record per CDR3 protein. In the table there are about 240,000 distinct CDR3 sequences, 40% to 50% of which are singletons. The sample taken for sequencing was sorted CD4+, CD8+, or CD8+CD57+ T cells (not recorded which) from PBMCs. These receptors were collected from a human donor with aplastic anemia. Both conserved end residues are part of each CDR3. The order of the fields is CDR3 length, J gene, V gene, CDR3 protein.

length: 12; J: TRBJ2-7; V: TRBV29-1; CDR3: CSAKQGPYEQYF
length: 12; J: TRBJ1-1; V: TRBV5-6; CDR3: CASSPGQSEAFF
length: 12; J: TRBJ1-2; V: TRBV30; CDR3: CAWSVFGYGYTF
length: 16; J: TRBJ2-2; V: TRBV7-2; CDR3: CASSLVGLADTGELFF
length: 14; J: TRBJ1-3; V: TRBV24-1; CDR3: CATSDKGGRNTIYF
length: 15; J: TRBJ1-4; V: TRBV25-1; CDR3: CASSEPGRGNEKLFF
length: 16; J: TRBJ2-6; V: TRBV24-1; CDR3: CATSDRDRAGANVLTF
length: 16; J: TRBJ2-3; V: TRBV19; CDR3: CASSGLGGGDADTQYF
length: 13; J: TRBJ2-7; V: TRBV7-3; CDR3: CASSCRGPGEQYF
length: 16; J: TRBJ1-6; V: TRBV7-9; CDR3: CASSHVLTGHNSPLHF
length: 15; J: TRBJ2-1; V: TRBV10-3; CDR3: CAISESGGALDEQFF
length: 17; J: TRBJ2-7; V: TRBV19; CDR3: CASSISRFGTGAYEQYF
length: 17; J: TRBJ2-1; V: TRBV6-5; CDR3: CASSYPGLAGENNEQFF
length: 15; J: TRBJ2-5; V: TRBV4-1; CDR3: CASSQDSTIQETQYF
length: 13; J: TRBJ1-1; V: TRBV12-3/TRBV12-4; CDR3: CAISGGGNTEAFF
length: 14; J: TRBJ2-7; V: TRBV5-1; CDR3: CASSLTGGHHEQYF
length: 12; J: TRBJ1-1; V: TRBV19; CDR3: CASSTGHDEAFF
length: 15; J: TRBJ1-1; V: TRBV20-1; CDR3: CSAPHPQGAGTEAFF
length: 15; J: TRBJ1-2; V: TRBV7-2; CDR3: CASSPVRAPTGGYTF
length: 14; J: TRBJ2-7; V: TRBV11-2; CDR3: CASSLLAQTYEQYF
length: 16; J: TRBJ2-2; V: TRBV5-4; CDR3: CASSIPWQGRTGELFF
length: 14; J: TRBJ1-1; V: TRBV6-1; CDR3: CASSENRYRDEASF
length: 13; J: TRBJ2-5; V: TRBV5-1; CDR3: CASSLRGDQPQYF
length: 14; J: TRBJ2-7; V: TRBV7-9; CDR3: CASSLGRTSYEQYF
length: 14; J: TRBJ2-7; V: TRBV20-1; CDR3: CSARTDGISYEQYF
length: 13; J: TRBJ2-7; V: TRBV19; CDR3: CASSLDSFYEQYF
length: 14; J: TRBJ2-7; V: TRBV7-9; CDR3: CASSSTPSWGEQYF
length: 12; J: TRBJ2-2; V: TRBV24-1; CDR3: CATSDRTGELFF
length: 14; J: TRBJ1-1; V: TRBV10-1; CDR3: CASSASGQGATSFF
length: 13; J: TRBJ2-5; V: TRBV10-3; CDR3: CATGPSARETQYF
length: 13; J: -; V: TRBV7-2; CDR3: CASSLGPSAEQYF
length: 13; J: TRBJ2-7; V: TRBV25-1; CDR3: CASSDAASYEQYF
length: 14; J: TRBJ2-7; V: TRBV24-1; CDR3: CATSEGGHSYEQYF
length: 13; J: TRBJ2-7; V: TRBV25-1; CDR3: CASSARVGFEQYF
length: 13; J: TRBJ1-1; V: TRBV20-1; CDR3: CSASKVMNTEAFF
length: 15; J: TRBJ2-7; V: TRBV4-3; CDR3: CASSQDSGFFYEQYF
length: 16; J: TRBJ1-4; V: TRBV6-1; CDR3: CASSDVLRSTNEKLFF
length: 12; J: TRBJ1-1; V: TRBV29-1; CDR3: CSVDRPNTEAFF
length: 16; J: TRBJ1-1; V: TRBV7-2; CDR3: CASSPTGQGRNTEAFF
length: 16; J: TRBJ2-3; V: TRBV5-1; CDR3: CASSLFTGGAKDTQYF
length: 14; J: TRBJ1-2; V: TRBV19; CDR3: CASNTRAGNYGYTF
length: 11; J: TRBJ1-2; V: TRBV19; CDR3: CASSEGIGYTF
length: 14; J: TRBJ2-7; V: TRBV29-1; CDR3: CSVRLLAGAGEQYF
length: 14; J: TRBJ1-5; V: TRBV10-2; CDR3: CASSEWDARQPQHF
length: 12; J: TRBJ2-1; V: TRBV7-6; CDR3: CASSLADNEQFF
length: 16; J: TRBJ2-7; V: TRBV20-1; CDR3: CSARDLLGGRIDEQYF
length: 10; J: TRBJ1-1; V: TRBV29-1; CDR3: CSARDIEAFF
length: 14; J: TRBJ2-3; V: TRBV7-9; CDR3: CASSLVQGPDTQYF
length: 15; J: TRBJ1-1; V: TRBV6-5; CDR3: CASSYSGALRTEAFF
length: 15; J: TRBJ2-7; V: TRBV4-1; CDR3: CASSEDRDFGGEQYF
length: 13; J: TRBJ1-1; V: TRBV5-1; CDR3: CASSPYTYTEAFF
length: 14; J: TRBJ2-3; V: TRBV6-5; CDR3: CASTSGGHTDTQYF
length: 13; J: TRBJ1-2; V: TRBV2; CDR3: CASRNRQGLGYTF
length: 15; J: TRBJ1-5; V: TRBV7-2; CDR3: CASSLGSGFFQPQHF
length: 14; J: TRBJ1-2; V: TRBV19; CDR3: CASGGGGDRYGYTF